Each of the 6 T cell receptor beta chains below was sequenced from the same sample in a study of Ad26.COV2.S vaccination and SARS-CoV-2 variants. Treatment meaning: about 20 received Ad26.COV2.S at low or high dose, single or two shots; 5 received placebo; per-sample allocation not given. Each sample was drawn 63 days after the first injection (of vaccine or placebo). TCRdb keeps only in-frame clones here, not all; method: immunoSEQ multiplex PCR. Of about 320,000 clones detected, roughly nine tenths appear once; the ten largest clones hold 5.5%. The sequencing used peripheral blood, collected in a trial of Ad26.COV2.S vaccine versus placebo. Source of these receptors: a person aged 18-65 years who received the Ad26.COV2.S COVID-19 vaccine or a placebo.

The CDR3 DNA is TGTGCCACCGGAGGGTCAACAGGAACCGGGGAGCTGTTTTTT. It translates to CATGGSTGTGELFF. V usage is TRBV15 and J usage is TRBJ2-2; D is possibly TRBD2 (6 bases). Trimming took 8 bases from V and 5 from J, leaving 15 bases between them. Germline V gene lookup returns CDR1 LNHNV and CDR2 YYDKDF (reference sequence). The CDR3 is 14 residues long.

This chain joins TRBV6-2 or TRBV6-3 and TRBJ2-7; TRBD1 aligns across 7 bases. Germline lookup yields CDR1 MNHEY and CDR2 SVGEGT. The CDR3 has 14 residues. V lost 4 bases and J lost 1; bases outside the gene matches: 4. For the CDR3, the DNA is TGTGCCAGCAGTTTCGGACAGGCTTCCTACGAGCAGTACTTC. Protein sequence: CASSFGQASYEQYF.

The CDR3 protein is CASSETGELFF. CDR3 nucleotide sequence: TGTGCCAGCAGTGAAACCGGGGAGCTGTTTTTT. The V call is TRBV25-1, the J call TRBJ2-2; unclear D gene. The CDR3 loop spans 11 amino acids. Germline CDR1 reads MGHDK; CDR2 reads SYGVNS. V lost 2 bases, J lost 5 bases, and 0 bases lay in between.

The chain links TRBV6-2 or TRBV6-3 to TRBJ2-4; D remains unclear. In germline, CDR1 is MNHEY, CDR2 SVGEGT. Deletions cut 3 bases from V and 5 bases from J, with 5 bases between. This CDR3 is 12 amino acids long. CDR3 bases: TGTGCCAGCAGTTATTTTCAAAACATTCAGTACTTC. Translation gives CASSYFQNIQYF.

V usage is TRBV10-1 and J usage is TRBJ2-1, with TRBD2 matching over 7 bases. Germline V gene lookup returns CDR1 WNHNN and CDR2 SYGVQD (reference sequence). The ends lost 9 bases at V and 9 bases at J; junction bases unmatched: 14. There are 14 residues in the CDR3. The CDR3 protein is CARGGRARYSEQFF. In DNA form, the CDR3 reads TGCGCCAGGGGGGGGAGGGCCAGGTACTCTGAGCAGTTCTTC.

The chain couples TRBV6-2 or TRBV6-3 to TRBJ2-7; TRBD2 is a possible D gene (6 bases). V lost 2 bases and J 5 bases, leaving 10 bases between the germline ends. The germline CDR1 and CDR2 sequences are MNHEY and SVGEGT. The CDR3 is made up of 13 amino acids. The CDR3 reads CASSYMGGNEQYV. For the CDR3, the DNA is TGTGCCAGCAGTTACATGGGGGGAAACGAGCAGTACGTC.